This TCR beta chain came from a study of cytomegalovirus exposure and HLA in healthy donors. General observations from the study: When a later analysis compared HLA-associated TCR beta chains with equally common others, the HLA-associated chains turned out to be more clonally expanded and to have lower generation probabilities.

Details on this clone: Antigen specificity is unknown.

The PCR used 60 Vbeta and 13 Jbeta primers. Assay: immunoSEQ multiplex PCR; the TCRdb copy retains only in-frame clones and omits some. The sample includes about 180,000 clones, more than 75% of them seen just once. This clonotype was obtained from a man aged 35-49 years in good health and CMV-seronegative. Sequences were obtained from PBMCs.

The CDR3 DNA follows: TGTGCCAGCAGCCGGACAGGACGGAACACTGAAGCTTTCTTT. It yields the protein CASSRTGRNTEAFF. The V call is TRBV28, the J call TRBJ1-1, with 7 bases matching TRBD1. This CDR3 contains 14 residues. CDR1 is MDHEN, CDR2 SYDVKM, per germline. V gave up 6 bases and J gave up 1 base; unmatched junction bases: 5.